Below are 2 T cell receptor beta chains sequenced from a single sample in a study of T cells after yellow fever vaccination. TCRdb called the 5' RACE reads again in MiXCR, with one record for every CDR3 protein. The sample has about 320,000 distinct CDR3 sequences, around 4.5% seen once. Sequenced here: PBMCs, sampled 15 days after the yellow fever booster vaccination. The receptors originated from a man younger than 35 who received the YFV17D yellow fever vaccine.

This clonotype was observed many times. The chain joins TRBV5-1 to TRBJ1-1, with unresolved D. This CDR3 spans 12 amino acids. The V and J ends lost 0 bases and 5 bases respectively, with 5 bases between them. The germline CDR1 and CDR2 sequences are SGHRS and YFSETQ. The CDR3 loop reads CASSLDRTEAFF. For the CDR3, the DNA is TGCGCCAGCAGCTTGGACCGGACTGAAGCTTTCTTT.

The chain links TRBV11-2 to TRBJ2-7, with unresolved D. CDR1 SGHAT and CDR2 FQNNGV come from the germline V gene. CDR3 length: 14 amino acids. V lost 1 base and J 3 bases, leaving 10 bases between the germline ends. CDR3: CASSLAQQIYEQYF. The DNA for the CDR3 is TGTGCCAGCAGCTTAGCCCAACAGATCTACGAGCAGTACTTC.